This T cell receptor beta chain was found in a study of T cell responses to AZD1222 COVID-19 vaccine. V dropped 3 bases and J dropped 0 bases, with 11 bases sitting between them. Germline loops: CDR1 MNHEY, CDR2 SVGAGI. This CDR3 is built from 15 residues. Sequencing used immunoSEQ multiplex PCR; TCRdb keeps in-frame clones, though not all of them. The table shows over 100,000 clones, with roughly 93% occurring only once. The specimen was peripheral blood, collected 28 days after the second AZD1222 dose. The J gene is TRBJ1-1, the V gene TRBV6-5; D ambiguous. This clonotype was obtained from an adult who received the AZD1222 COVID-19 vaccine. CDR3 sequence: CASSYGGSMNTEAFF. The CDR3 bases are TGTGCCAGCAGTTATGGCGGCAGCATGAACACTGAAGCTTTCTTT.